The 32 T cell receptor beta chains below were found in one sample sequenced in a study of shared clonotypes between healthy human individuals. The assay was immunoSEQ multiplex PCR, and TCRdb's table has in-frame clones only and misses some. The sample includes fewer than 3 million clones, just under 95% of them seen just once. The sample was naive CD4+ T cells from PBMCs. Subset here: CD45RA+ positively selected. These receptors were taken from a young man in good health. Some clones in this sample may be carry-over from other donors' samples.

V and J are TRBV18 and TRBJ1-1; D unresolved. Germline V CDR1 and CDR2: KGHSH, LQKENI. Between the trimmed V and J ends, which lost 1 base and 7 bases, there was a span of 16 bases. This CDR3 has 15 amino acids. The CDR3 loop is CASSPLAGGVGEAFF. The DNA for the CDR3 is TGTGCCAGCTCACCACTGGCAGGCGGTGTTGGTGAAGCTTTCTTT.

The chain links TRBV19 to TRBJ2-5; D gene ambiguous. CDR1 LNHDA and CDR2 SQIVND come from the germline V gene (reference sequence). This CDR3 has 14 amino acids. V gave up 6 bases and J gave up 0 bases, with 11 bases separating them. The CDR3 loop is CASSHRVDQETQYF. CDR3 nucleotide sequence: TGTGCCAGTAGCCATCGGGTTGACCAAGAGACCCAGTACTTC.

The rearrangement uses TRBV6-4 and TRBJ1-1, with D possibly TRBD1 on 5 matching bases. CDR3 length: 15 amino acids. V dropped 6 bases and J dropped 4 bases, with 18 bases sitting between them. Germline V gives CDR1 MRHNA, CDR2 SNTAGT. The CDR3 DNA follows: TGTGCCAGCAGGAATGCGGGGGGGGTAGGCACTGAAGCTTTCTTT. Translation: CASRNAGGVGTEAFF.

The V call is TRBV19, the J call TRBJ1-1, with D possibly TRBD1 on 6 matching bases. The CDR3 runs 12 residues. In germline, CDR1 is LNHDA, CDR2 SQIVND (reference sequence). V lost 7 bases and J lost 4, with 10 bases in between. The CDR3 sequence is CASKGGSTEAFF. The CDR3 coding sequence is TGTGCCAGTAAAGGGGGTAGCACTGAAGCTTTCTTT.

V is TRBV19 and J is TRBJ2-5; D ambiguous. The germline CDR1 and CDR2 sequences are LNHDA and SQIVND (reference sequence). The CDR3 has 12 residues. The V and J ends lost 4 bases and 4 bases respectively, with 7 bases between them. This CDR3 is CASSSPGETQYF. The CDR3 DNA follows: TGTGCCAGTAGTAGCCCGGGAGAGACCCAGTACTTC.

The chain couples TRBV7-9 to TRBJ2-3; D gene ambiguous. The V end was cut by 4 bases, the J end by 6 bases, with 20 bases between. CDR3 length equals 16 residues. Looked up from germline, CDR1 is SEHNR and CDR2 is FQNEAQ (reference sequence). The CDR3 DNA follows: TGTGCCAGCAGCTATCTAGGGCTTAGGACGTTGGATACGCAGTATTTT. The encoded protein is CASSYLGLRTLDTQYF.

The chain links TRBV5-1 to TRBJ2-1, with 10 bases aligning to TRBD2. J gave up 0 bases and V 1 base, and 7 bases lay outside the gene matches. Germline loops: CDR1 SGHRS, CDR2 YFSETQ. The CDR3 contains 18 residues. In DNA form, the CDR3 reads TGCGCCAGCAGCTTGCACCTAGCGGGAGCTGACTCCTACAATGAGCAGTTCTTC. Translation gives CASSLHLAGADSYNEQFF.

The chain carries TRBV19 and TRBJ1-5; 7 bases agree with TRBD1. The CDR3 is made up of 16 amino acids. The junction had 9 bases not matched to a gene; V was cut back by 4 bases and J by 3 bases. The V gene's germline CDR1 is LNHDA and CDR2 SQIVND (reference sequence). The CDR3 DNA sequence: TGTGCCAGTAGTAGGGACAGCCGTTCCCTCAATCAGCCCCAGCATTTT. This encodes CASSRDSRSLNQPQHF.

To note about this clone: The same CDR3 also results from other DNA sequences found in this sample. CDR3 nucleotides: TGTGCCAGCAGCGTAGGGTCGATCTCTGGAAACACCATATATTTT. Its translation: CASSVGSISGNTIYF. The chain joins TRBV9 to TRBJ1-3, with D unresolved. Germline assignment: CDR1 SGDLS and CDR2 YYNGEE. Trimming cost V 0 bases and J 0 bases, with 7 bases left between them. The CDR3 has 15 residues.

The chain uses TRBV30 and TRBJ2-1; D unclear. Trimming shortened V by 1 base and J by 6 bases, and 22 bases separated the two germline ends. The germline V gene encodes CDR1 GTSNPN and CDR2 SVGIG (reference sequence). The CDR3 has 17 amino acids. This chain's CDR3 is CAWSGPRLAGTPNEQFF. The CDR3 DNA reads TGTGCCTGGAGTGGTCCCCGGTTAGCAGGAACCCCCAATGAGCAGTTCTTC.

This chain connects TRBV5-1 to TRBJ2-3; the D gene is possibly TRBD2 (5 bases). This CDR3 is 13 amino acids long. Trimming shortened V by 3 bases and J by 4 bases, and 9 bases separated the two germline ends. CDR1 is SGHRS and CDR2 is YFSETQ in the germline V gene. The CDR3 DNA follows: TGCGCCAGCAGCTCCGGGGTTGCAGATACGCAGTATTTT. Translating gives CASSSGVADTQYF.

CDR3 in amino acids: CASSSPRGSLRQTGELFF. The CDR3 DNA is TGTGCCAGCAGCTCTCCGCGAGGGTCGCTTCGCCAAACCGGGGAGCTGTTTTTT. The chain links TRBV9 to TRBJ2-2, with D possibly TRBD2 on 5 matching bases. Per germline, CDR1 SGDLS and CDR2 YYNGEE. The CDR3 totals 18 residues. Trimming left V 4 bases short and J 5 bases short, with 24 bases between.

The J gene is TRBJ2-7, the V gene TRBV4-1; weak D call: TRBD2 (6 bases). Germline loops: CDR1 MGHRA, CDR2 YSYEKL. The CDR3 has 14 residues. The V end was cut by 0 bases, the J end by 3 bases, with 9 bases between. The CDR3 DNA sequence: TGCGCCAGCAGCCAAGATCCGGGGGACTACGAGCAGTACTTC. This encodes CASSQDPGDYEQYF.

The CDR3 region is CASSLAGGTNRKFF. In DNA, the CDR3 is TGTGCCAGCAGCTTAGCTGGGGGCACTAATCGTAAGTTCTTC. The chain links TRBV7-9 to TRBJ2-1; D is possibly TRBD1 (6 bases). CDR3 length: 14 residues. Germline values: CDR1 SEHNR, CDR2 FQNEAQ (reference sequence). V gave up 0 bases and J gave up 14 bases, with 17 bases separating them.

The rearrangement uses TRBV7-2 and TRBJ2-7; TRBD1 matches 9 bases. This CDR3 spans 15 amino acids. Germline lookup yields CDR1 SGHTA and CDR2 FQGNSA. Trimming took 6 bases from V and 4 from J; bases not matched to a gene: 10. The CDR3 sequence: CASSRPGQGMYEQYF. The CDR3 bases are TGTGCCAGCAGTCGCCCGGGACAGGGTATGTACGAGCAGTACTTC.

The rearrangement uses TRBV30 and TRBJ1-1; 9 bases align to TRBD1. This CDR3 is built from 18 residues. Germline lookup yields CDR1 GTSNPN and CDR2 SVGIG (reference sequence). V trimming: 5 bases; J trimming: 1 base; junction bases outside the gene matches: 17. CDR3 nucleotides: TGTGCCTGGCAGTTCTCTGGGGGGACAGGGCTAAAGAACACTGAAGCTTTCTTT. This sequence encodes CAWQFSGGTGLKNTEAFF.

The chain links TRBV9 to TRBJ1-1, with D perhaps matching TRBD1 (5 bases). Germline values: CDR1 SGDLS, CDR2 YYNGEE. Trimming removed 0 bases at V and 5 bases at J, with 17 bases between. CDR3 length equals 16 residues. CDR3 DNA sequence: TGTGCCAGCAGCGTAGGAGCGAGGGGAGGGATGACTGAAGCTTTCTTT. Translation gives CASSVGARGGMTEAFF.

The V and J genes are TRBV10-3 and TRBJ2-3; a weak D match, TRBD2 (6 bases). This CDR3 spans 14 amino acids. The V and J ends lost 4 bases and 3 bases respectively, with 11 bases between them. The germline V gene encodes CDR1 ENHRY and CDR2 SYGVKD. CDR3 bases: TGTGCCATCAGTGTCGGGAGAGGTACAGATACGCAGTATTTT. This gives the protein CAISVGRGTDTQYF.

The CDR3 reads CASSQEPRQGANQPQHF. Written as DNA, the CDR3 is TGTGCCAGCAGCCAAGAGCCCAGACAGGGGGCCAATCAGCCCCAGCATTTT. This chain joins TRBV4-2 and TRBJ1-5, with 10 bases matching TRBD1. The germline CDR1 and CDR2 sequences are LGHNA and YNFKEQ. Trimming at V came to 0 bases and at J to 3 bases, leaving 5 bases not matched to a gene. The CDR3 runs to 17 residues.

This sequence joins TRBV9 and TRBJ2-3, with unresolved D. The CDR3 extends over 15 amino acids. Trimming left V 0 bases short and J 6 bases short, with 14 bases between. Germline V lookup: CDR1 SGDLS, CDR2 YYNGEE. CDR3 sequence reads: CASSVVALPGDTQYF. For the CDR3, the DNA is TGTGCCAGCAGCGTAGTGGCACTTCCCGGCGATACGCAGTATTTT.

The chain uses TRBV12-5 and TRBJ2-5; TRBD2 matches 8 bases. The CDR3 covers 14 residues. The germline V gene encodes CDR1 LGHNT and CDR2 FRNRAP. The V gene end was trimmed by 5 bases and the J gene end by 5 bases; junction bases not matched to a gene: 7. The CDR3 coding sequence is TGTGCTAGTGGTCCGGGACTAGAATTGGAGACCCAGTACTTC. Translation gives CASGPGLELETQYF.

The V call is TRBV9, the J call TRBJ1-2; D call uncertain. This CDR3 contains 16 residues. Trimming left V 3 bases short and J 0 bases short, with 15 bases between. Germline CDR1 SGDLS, CDR2 YYNGEE. The CDR3 sequence is CASSGPMDGTNYGYTF. CDR3 DNA sequence: TGTGCCAGCAGCGGACCTATGGACGGGACTAACTATGGCTACACCTTC.

The CDR3 nucleotides are TGTGCCAGCAAGCGGGACTCCTACAATGAGCAGTTCTTC. Translating it yields CASKRDSYNEQFF. The chain uses TRBV6-5 and TRBJ2-1; 7 bases line up with TRBD2. V shed 7 bases, J shed 0 bases, and the junction held 0 bases outside the gene matches. Germline CDR1 is MNHEY and CDR2 is SVGAGI. The CDR3 loop spans 13 amino acids.

The gene calls are TRBV19 and TRBJ1-5, with a tentative D call TRBD1 (6 bases). Trimming cost V 4 bases and J 5 bases, with 12 bases left between them. The CDR3 totals 14 residues. The germline gives CDR1 LNHDA, CDR2 SQIVND (reference sequence). The CDR3 reads CASSSQGIYQPQHF. CDR3 DNA sequence: TGTGCCAGTAGTAGTCAGGGGATATATCAGCCCCAGCATTTT.

The chain links TRBV28 to TRBJ2-7; 7 bases line up with TRBD1. V shed 5 bases and J 0 bases; nucleotides not matched to a gene: 4. Germline values: CDR1 MDHEN, CDR2 SYDVKM. This CDR3 contains 14 residues. CDR3 sequence reads: CASSPNRGSYEQYF. CDR3 DNA sequence: TGTGCCAGCAGTCCGAACAGGGGCTCCTACGAGCAGTACTTC. Supplemented by reference TRBV28 and TRBJ2-7, the full variable domain reads DVKVTQSSRYLVKRTGEKVFLECVQDMDHENMFWYRQDPGLGLRLIYFSYDVKMKEKGDIPEGYSVSREKKERFSLILESASTNQTSMYLCASSPNRGSYEQYFGPGTRLTVT.

The J gene is TRBJ1-1, the V gene TRBV6-5; 7 bases match TRBD1. CDR1 is MNHEY, CDR2 SVGAGI, per germline. This CDR3 spans 13 amino acids. The trim removed 7 bases at V and 4 bases at J, leaving 6 bases unmatched. The CDR3 bases are TGTGCCAGCAACCCGCCAGGGGGCACTGAAGCTTTCTTT. Translated: CASNPPGGTEAFF.

This clone has more than one count but fewer than ten. The chain carries TRBV19 and TRBJ1-5, with unresolved D. With 6 bases removed from V and 7 bases from J, the gap between germline ends came to 10 bases. Germline V gives CDR1 LNHDA, CDR2 SQIVND (reference sequence). The CDR3 is made up of 12 amino acids. CDR3 in DNA: TGTGCCAGTAGCCAGACGATCCAGCCCCAGCATTTT. Translating it yields CASSQTIQPQHF.

The rearrangement uses TRBV7-3 and TRBJ2-4, with D possibly being TRBD1 or TRBD2 (5 bases each). The V end was cut by 5 bases, the J end by 7 bases, with 15 bases between. Germline V lookup: CDR1 SGHTA, CDR2 FQGTGA. The CDR3 has 14 residues. Here the CDR3 DNA reads TGTGCCAGCAGCCCCACCGGGACGGGGAACATTCAGTACTTC. Translating gives CASSPTGTGNIQYF.

This chain uses TRBV11-2 with TRBJ2-7, with TRBD2 matching over 9 bases. Per the germline V gene, CDR1 is SGHAT and CDR2 is FQNNGV. This CDR3 contains 14 residues. V trimming: 3 bases; J trimming: 4 bases; junction bases outside the gene matches: 4. This CDR3 reads CASSFAGGPYEQYF. The CDR3 bases are TGTGCCAGCAGCTTTGCGGGAGGGCCTTACGAGCAGTACTTC.

The rearrangement joins TRBV11-2 to TRBJ1-5; D is perhaps TRBD1 (6 bases). Germline CDR1 is SGHAT and CDR2 is FQNNGV. CDR3 length: 14 amino acids. Trimming shortened V by 2 bases and J by 6 bases, and 11 bases separated the two germline ends. CDR3 bases: TGTGCCAGCAGCTTAACAGGGCGAGGTCAGCCCCAGCATTTT. Translated: CASSLTGRGQPQHF.

The gene calls are TRBV5-1 and TRBJ2-5, with 7 bases identical to TRBD2. This CDR3 comprises 16 residues. CDR1 is SGHRS and CDR2 is YFSETQ in the germline V gene. Trimming at V came to 4 bases and at J to 1 base, leaving 10 bases not matched to a gene. The CDR3 sequence: CASSPRRGIRQETQYF. Written as DNA, the CDR3 is TGCGCCAGCAGCCCGCGGCGGGGGATTCGCCAAGAGACCCAGTACTTC.

As concerns this clone: This same CDR3 is encoded by further DNA sequences in the sample. The rearrangement links TRBV5-1 to TRBJ2-3; D might be TRBD2 (5 bases). Trimming removed 4 bases from V and 4 bases from J, with 7 bases in between. CDR1 and CDR2 from the germline V gene are SGHRS and YFSETQ. This CDR3 is 12 amino acids long. The CDR3 nucleotides read TGCGCCAGCAGCCTACTAGCAGATACGCAGTATTTT. Encoded protein: CASSLLADTQYF.